The present TCR beta chain was sequenced within a study of cytomegalovirus exposure and HLA in healthy donors. For the study at large: Unique TCRs numbering approximately 81 million, obtained from HLA-typed donors, made up an early data release. Genetic ancestry analysis placed 75% to 85% of the 410 or so donors that were genotyped in the Caucasian-associated cluster.

The V gene lost 4 bases and the J gene lost 5 bases, with 24 bases spanning the gap. Per the germline V gene, CDR1 is MGHRA and CDR2 is YSYEKL. The CDR3 loop spans 18 amino acids. Study-level points and caveats: Sequencing probably produced one cluster of sequence variants that were highly shared. Within an earlier analysis, most TCR beta V segments proved productive either about 90% or about 30% of the time.

This clone was seen only once. Its antigen is undetermined. PCR used 60 Vbeta primers and 13 Jbeta primers. The protocol was immunoSEQ multiplex PCR, while the TCRdb copy is restricted to in-frame clones and leaves out a portion. The sample includes about 170,000 clones, roughly four fifths of them seen just once. The origin of this receptor is a woman aged 18-35 years in good health and CMV-seropositive. The sequenced sample was PBMCs. The rearrangement joins TRBV4-1 to TRBJ2-1, with a weak D call TRBD2 (5 bases). The CDR3 nucleotides are TGCGCCAGCAGCCCCGGCCGGCTGGGGAGCGGTCGTGACAATGAGCAGTTCTTC. It codes for CASSPGRLGSGRDNEQFF.